One T cell receptor (beta chain) is described in this entry. This was the immunoSEQ v3.0 assay at survey level. Data came from immunoSEQ multiplex PCR; TCRdb stores just in-frame clones and leaves some out. Here the sample spans 20,000 to 25,000 clones, about four fifths being singletons. These data belong to a study of long-term antiretroviral therapy in people with HIV. Germline CDR1 and CDR2: ENHRY and SYGVKD. Trimming took 3 bases from V and 5 from J, leaving 19 bases between them. CDR3 length equals 16 residues. This TCR was recovered from a woman in her twenties or thirties with HIV. Sequencing used unsorted PBMCs, obtained 0.2 years after starting antiretroviral therapy. The V gene is TRBV10-3, the J gene TRBJ2-5, with D maybe TRBD1 (6 bases). CDR3 in DNA: TGTGCCATCAGTGAAAGTAAGGACAGTAGAACGGAGACCCAGTACTTC. Translated, it gives CAISESKDSRTETQYF.